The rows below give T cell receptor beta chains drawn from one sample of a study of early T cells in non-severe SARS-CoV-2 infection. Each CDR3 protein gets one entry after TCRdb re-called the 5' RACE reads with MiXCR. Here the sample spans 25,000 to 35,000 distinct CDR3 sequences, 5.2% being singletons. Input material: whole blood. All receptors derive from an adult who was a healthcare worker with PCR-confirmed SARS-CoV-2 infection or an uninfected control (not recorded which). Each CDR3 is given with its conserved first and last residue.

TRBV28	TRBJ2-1	CASSMEQISYNEQFF
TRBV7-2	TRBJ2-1	CASSLSLVEQFF
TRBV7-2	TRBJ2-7	CASSQGQPYEQYF
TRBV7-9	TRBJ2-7	CASSSRDSDSYEQYF
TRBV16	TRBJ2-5	CASSQLGQAETQYF
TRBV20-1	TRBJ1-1	CSARDLRNTEAFF
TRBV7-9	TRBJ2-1	CASSLGLAGADEQFF
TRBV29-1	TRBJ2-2	CSADRETGELFF
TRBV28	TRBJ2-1	CASSPPEPVYNEQFF
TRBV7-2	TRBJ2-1	CASSYRSGGANNEQFF
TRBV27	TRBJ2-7	CASSPRGSGAYEQYF
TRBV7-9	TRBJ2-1	CASSPAGVSSDEQFF
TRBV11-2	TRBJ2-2	CASIKDHANTGELFF
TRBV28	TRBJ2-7	CASSLIPSGTPSSYEQYF
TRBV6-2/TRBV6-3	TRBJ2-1	CASSYSERYNEQFF
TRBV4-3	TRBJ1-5	CASSIGQGSNQPQHF
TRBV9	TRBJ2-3	CASSVMTDTQYF
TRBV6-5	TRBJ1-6	CASSYSDLRHSPLHF
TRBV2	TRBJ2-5	CASSSGAETQYF
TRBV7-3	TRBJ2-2	CASSSTSGITGELFF
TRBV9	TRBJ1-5	CASSVVYDGDQPQHF
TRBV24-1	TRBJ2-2	CATSDFQGANTGELFF
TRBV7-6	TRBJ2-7	CASSLQDPGQGGEQYF
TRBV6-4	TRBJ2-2	CASSDSETGELFF
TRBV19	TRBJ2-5	CASGSGTSQIQETQYF
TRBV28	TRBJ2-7	CASSPAGLAGGYEQYF
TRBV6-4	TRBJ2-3	CASSTRETDTQYF
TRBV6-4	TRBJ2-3	CASGTSGSTDTQYF
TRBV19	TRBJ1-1	CASKGGSWLGTTEAFF
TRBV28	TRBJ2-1	CASSFSGGEFWNEQFF
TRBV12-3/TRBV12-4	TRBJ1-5	CASSGRDTQPQHF
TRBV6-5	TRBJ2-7	CASSYSNTGFYEQYF
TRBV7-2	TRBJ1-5	CASSTDRPNQPQHF
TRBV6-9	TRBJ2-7	CASSPETSGSFTYEQYF
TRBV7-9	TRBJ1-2	CASSLGQDYGYTF
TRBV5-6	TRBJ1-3	CASSLAYGNTIYF
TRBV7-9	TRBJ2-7	CASSPDRGYEQYF
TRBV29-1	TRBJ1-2	CSVDGISNYGYTF
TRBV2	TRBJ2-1	CASRVSIDNEQFF
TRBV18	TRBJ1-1	CASSPMGGHTEAFF
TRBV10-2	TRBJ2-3	CASSYNLAHTDTQYF
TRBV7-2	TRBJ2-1	CASSLGQPLNNEQFF
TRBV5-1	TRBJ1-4	CASSPGQGGEKLFF
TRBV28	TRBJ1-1	CASSLLDRRTEAFF
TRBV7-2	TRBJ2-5	CASSLAGAQYQETQYF
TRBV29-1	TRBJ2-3	CSVPDGSGADTQYF
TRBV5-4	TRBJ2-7	CASSIRDRGQYEQYF
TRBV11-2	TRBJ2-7	CASSLVGVPSYEQYF
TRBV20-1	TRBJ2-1	CSARRRQGLNEQFF
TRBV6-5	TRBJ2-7	CASSYGAQNYEQYF
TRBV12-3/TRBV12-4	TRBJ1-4	CASSSGWRDEKLFF
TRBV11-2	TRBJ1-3	CASSTGQTSGNTIYF
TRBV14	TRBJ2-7	CASSQDRHRESYEQYF
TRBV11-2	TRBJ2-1	CASSLVQGATYNEQFF
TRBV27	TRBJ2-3	CASNSWTADTQYF
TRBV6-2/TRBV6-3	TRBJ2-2	CASRSNIGGTTGELFF
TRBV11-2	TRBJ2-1	CASSSRTSGYEQFF
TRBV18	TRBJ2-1	CASSASPPLTGAGNEQFF
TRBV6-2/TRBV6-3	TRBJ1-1	CASSRTPLNTEAFF